These T cell receptor beta chains were read from a single sample in a study of cytomegalovirus exposure and HLA in healthy donors. TCRdb keeps only in-frame clones here, not all; method: immunoSEQ multiplex PCR. This repertoire includes about 210,000 clones. The sequenced sample consisted of PBMCs. These receptors originate from a woman in her 30s in good health and CMV-seropositive. The CDR3 runs from the conserved cysteine through the conserved F or W. The D gene is left open where the match is weak.

>NA|TRBV19|TRBJ1-1
TGTGCCAGTAGTGTGGGACACCTCAGCGAAGCTTTCTTT
CASSVGHLSEAFF
>NA|TRBV7-2|TRBJ1-4
TGTGCCAGCAGCTTAGGCGCAGGGCGGTATGAAAAACTGTTTTTT
CASSLGAGRYEKLFF
>TRBD1|TRBV6-5|TRBJ2-7
TGTGCCAGCAGTTACAAGGCAGGGGGCTCCTACGAGCAGTACTTC
CASSYKAGGSYEQYF
>NA|TRBV5-1|TRBJ1-4
TGCGCCAGCAGCCCGCCCGGGACTAATGAAAAACTGTTTTTT
CASSPPGTNEKLFF
>NA|TRBV7-2|TRBJ2-2
TGTGCCAGCAGCTTAAACGGAGGGGGCAGCACCGGGGAGCTGTTTTTT
CASSLNGGGSTGELFF
>TRBD1|TRBV7-2|TRBJ2-3
TGTGCCAGCAGCCCAGACAGGGCCACGCAGTATTTT
CASSPDRATQYF
>NA|TRBV5-1|TRBJ2-7
TGCGCCAGCAGCTCCACCGAACTCTCCTACGAGCAGTACTTC
CASSSTELSYEQYF
>TRBD2|TRBV5-1|TRBJ2-7
TGCGCCAGCAGATTGAGGACTAGCGAGTCCTACGAGCAGTACTTC
CASRLRTSESYEQYF
>NA|TRBV2|TRBJ1-1
TGTGCCAGCATTCTTTACAGCTCTGAAGCTTTCTTT
CASILYSSEAFF
>NA|TRBV6-6|TRBJ1-1
TGTGCCAGCGTACGGGGAGTCGCTTTCTTT
CASVRGVAFF
>TRBD1|TRBV5-1|TRBJ1-6
TGCGCCAGCAGCTTCGGAAATGCAGGGGGCTTTGTTTCACCCCTCCACTTT
CASSFGNAGGFVSPLHF
>TRBD1|TRBV2|TRBJ1-4
TGTGCCAGCAGTGGCGACAGGGGGTTCGAAAAACTGTTTTTT
CASSGDRGFEKLFF
>TRBD2|TRBV18|TRBJ2-7
TGTGCCAGCTCACCACAGCGGGGGACCTACGAGCAGTACTTC
CASSPQRGTYEQYF
>NA|TRBV5-1|TRBJ1-1
TGCGCCAGCAGCTTGGCAGGGAACACTGAAGCTTTCTTT
CASSLAGNTEAFF
>NA|TRBV12-5|TRBJ2-5
TGTGCTAGTGCCCCTGGACAGCAAGAGACCCAGTACTTC
CASAPGQQETQYF
>TRBD1|TRBV10-1|TRBJ2-2
TGCGCCAGCAGTGAGTCGGGGGGACAGGGGGCGCAGGCCCTGAACGCCGGGGAGCTGTTTTTT
CASSESGGQGAQALNAGELFF
>TRBD1|TRBV6-6|TRBJ1-4
TGTGCCAGCAGACACCACCTGACAGGGGATGGGGAAAAACTGTTTTTT
CASRHHLTGDGEKLFF
>TRBD1|TRBV10-1|TRBJ1-2
TGCGCCAGCAGTGAAAGGACAGGAACGGGCTACACCTTC
CASSERTGTGYTF
>NA|TRBV7-2|TRBJ2-3
TGTGCCAGCAGCTTGAGGGACATAACAGATACGCAGTATTTT
CASSLRDITDTQYF
>NA|TRBV27|TRBJ2-1
TGTGCCAGCAGTCTATATTCCCCGGCCGGGAATGAGCAGTTCTTC
CASSLYSPAGNEQFF
>TRBD1|TRBV6-5|TRBJ1-6
TGTGCCAGCAGTTTTCGGACAGGGAATTCACCCCTCCACTTT
CASSFRTGNSPLHF
>NA|TRBV7-2|TRBJ2-7
TGTGCCAGCAGCCCCGACATCTCCTACGAGCAGTACTTC
CASSPDISYEQYF
>NA|TRBV29-1|TRBJ2-5
TGCAGCGCCTACAGGGTCGCCGAGACCCAGTACTTC
CSAYRVAETQYF
>NA|TRBV6-5|TRBJ1-2
TGTGCCAGCAGTTACTCAAGACAGAAGTCCTATGGCTACACCTTC
CASSYSRQKSYGYTF
>NA|TRBV4-1|TRBJ1-1
TGCGCCAGCAGCCAAGTTCGGGCAGGGCCGAACACTGAAGCTTTCTTT
CASSQVRAGPNTEAFF
>TRBD1|TRBV4-1|TRBJ2-1
TGCGCCAGCAGCCAAGAATCCCCCCCAGGGGGCACCCATTACGAGCAGTTCTTC
CASSQESPPGGTHYEQFF
>NA|TRBV29-1|TRBJ1-5
TGCAGCGTTCAATGGTCAGGGCAGCCCCAGCATTTT
CSVQWSGQPQHF
>TRBD2|TRBV28|TRBJ2-3
TGTGCCAGCAGCACCCGACTAGCGGGAGGGGTCACAGATACGCAGTATTTT
CASSTRLAGGVTDTQYF
>NA|TRBV25-1|TRBJ2-7
TGTGCCAGCAGTGATAGCTCCTACGAGCAGTACTTC
CASSDSSYEQYF
>NA|TRBV18|TRBJ1-6
TGTGCCAGCTCACCAGAGGGATATAATTCACCCCTCCACTTT
CASSPEGYNSPLHF
>NA|TRBV7-9|TRBJ1-1
TGTGCCAGCAGCCGCCCACCTTTGCAGGGTGAGCCTGAAGCTTTCTTT
CASSRPPLQGEPEAFF
>TRBD1|TRBV19|TRBJ2-7
TGTGCCAGTAAAGTGCGGACAGGGGACGACGAGCAGTACTTC
CASKVRTGDDEQYF
>TRBD1|TRBV18|TRBJ2-1
TGTGCCAGCTCGTCTTGGACAGGGGGAGAGGTTGAGCAGTTCTTC
CASSSWTGGEVEQFF
>TRBD2|TRBV18|TRBJ2-1
TGTGCCAGCTCACCATCACTAGCGGGGGGGCACACCTACAATGAGCAGTTCTTC
CASSPSLAGGHTYNEQFF
>TRBD1|TRBV5-1|TRBJ2-1
TGCGCCAGCAGCTTGGGACAGGGGGGGAGTGAGCAGTTCTTC
CASSLGQGGSEQFF
>NA|TRBV10-3|TRBJ2-7
TGTGCCATCAGTGAGGGAAACGGGACATCGGTGGGTTACGAGCAGTACTTC
CAISEGNGTSVGYEQYF
>NA|TRBV29-1|TRBJ1-2
TGCAGCGTTCTTCGGGGATCCTATGGCTACACCTTC
CSVLRGSYGYTF
>NA|TRBV7-6|TRBJ2-3
TGTGCCAGCAGCTTATTTTCCGGCCCAGCGAGCACAGATACGCAGTATTTT
CASSLFSGPASTDTQYF
>TRBD2|TRBV5-8|TRBJ2-1
TGTGCCAGCAGCCTACTTAGCGGGAGGGATGAGCAGTTCTTC
CASSLLSGRDEQFF
>TRBD1|TRBV19|TRBJ2-7
TGTGCCAGTAGTACAAAACTCCGGGACAGGGGCAACGAGCAGTACTTC
CASSTKLRDRGNEQYF
>NA|TRBV18|TRBJ2-7
TGTGCCAGCTCACCTACAGGCTACGAGCAGTACTTC
CASSPTGYEQYF
>NA|TRBV28|TRBJ1-2
TGTGCCAGCAGTTATTTCGGTAACTATGGCTACACCTTC
CASSYFGNYGYTF
>TRBD1|TRBV15|TRBJ1-1
TGTGCCACCAGCAGAGATCCCGACAGGGGTACTGAAGCTTTCTTT
CATSRDPDRGTEAFF
>TRBD1|TRBV6-1|TRBJ1-1
TGTGCCAGCAGTGAAGAGCTAGGACAGGGGGAAGCTTTCTTT
CASSEELGQGEAFF
>TRBD2|TRBV4-2|TRBJ2-3
TGTGCCAGCAGCCAGCGGGGGAGCACAGATACGCAGTATTTT
CASSQRGSTDTQYF
>TRBD1|TRBV18|TRBJ2-2
TGTGCCAGTAATTGGCGGGACAGGGCCGACACCGGGGAGCTGTTTTTT
CASNWRDRADTGELFF
>TRBD1|TRBV19|TRBJ1-2
TGTGCCCCCCTGGGGACAGGGGACTATGGCTACACCTTC
CAPLGTGDYGYTF
>NA|TRBV6-1|TRBJ2-7
TGTGCCAGCAGTGAACCCCAGGGTCTATACGAGCAGTACTTC
CASSEPQGLYEQYF
>NA|TRBV5-4|TRBJ2-7
TGTGCCAGCAGCGGAGACAGGTCTAACGAGCAGTACTTC
CASSGDRSNEQYF
>TRBD2|TRBV4-2|TRBJ2-6
TGTGCCAGCAGCCAAGGGACTAGTATCTCTGGGGCCAACGTCCTGACTTTC
CASSQGTSISGANVLTF
>NA|TRBV6-5|TRBJ2-5
TGTGCCAGCCGAAACCAGAGGACGGGAAAAGAGACCCAGTACTTC
CASRNQRTGKETQYF
>NA|TRBV7-2|TRBJ1-5
TGTGCCAGCACACAGGGTCGAGGGCAGCCCCAGCATTTT
CASTQGRGQPQHF
>NA|TRBV6-5|TRBJ1-3
TGTGCCAGCAGTTACATCGGGGCTGGAAACACCATATATTTT
CASSYIGAGNTIYF
>TRBD1|TRBV7-9|TRBJ2-1
TGTGCCAGCAGCCAACCGGGACAGGGTATACATGAGCAGTTCTTC
CASSQPGQGIHEQFF
>NA|TRBV29-1|TRBJ1-2
TGCAGCGTTGACACAGGGACATTCTATGGCTACACCTTC
CSVDTGTFYGYTF
>NA|TRBV28|TRBJ1-1
TGTGCCAGCAGTCCTTACAGGGATTACACTGAAGCTTTCTTT
CASSPYRDYTEAFF
>NA|TRBV30|TRBJ1-1
TGTGCCGGAACCAGGGGTTCCAGCACTGAAGCTTTCTTT
CAGTRGSSTEAFF
>TRBD2|TRBV6-4|TRBJ2-5
TGTGCCAGCAGTGCGGGTCTAGCGGATCAAGAGACCCAGTACTTC
CASSAGLADQETQYF
>TRBD1|TRBV14|TRBJ1-2
TGTGCCAGCAGCCAGCGACAGGGGTTCGGCTATGGCTACACCTTC
CASSQRQGFGYGYTF